This TCR beta chain emerged from a study of cytomegalovirus exposure and HLA in healthy donors. Broader study findings: Previous analysis showed most TCR beta V segments were productive about 87% or about 30% of the time. Cytomegalovirus association was assigned to approximately 160 TCR beta chains.

This CDR3 has 14 amino acids. CDR1 and CDR2 from the germline V gene are LNHDA and SQIVND (reference sequence). Losses at the gene ends were 9 bases for V and 0 bases for J; bases not matched to a gene: 4. This PCR relied on a set of 60 Vbeta primers and 13 Jbeta primers. Clones were read by immunoSEQ multiplex PCR, and TCRdb kept only the in-frame ones, dropping some. The repertoire holds approximately 140,000 clones, under 70% seen once, with over 5% in the top ten. With respect to this clone: Antigen unknown.

The sample taken for sequencing was PBMCs. This TCR came from a woman aged 60-75 years in good health and CMV-seronegative. The gene calls are TRBV19 and TRBJ1-3; 8 bases line up with TRBD1. The CDR3 reads CASRTGGSGNTIYF. CDR3 DNA sequence: TGTGCCAGCCGCACAGGGGGCTCTGGAAACACCATATATTTT.